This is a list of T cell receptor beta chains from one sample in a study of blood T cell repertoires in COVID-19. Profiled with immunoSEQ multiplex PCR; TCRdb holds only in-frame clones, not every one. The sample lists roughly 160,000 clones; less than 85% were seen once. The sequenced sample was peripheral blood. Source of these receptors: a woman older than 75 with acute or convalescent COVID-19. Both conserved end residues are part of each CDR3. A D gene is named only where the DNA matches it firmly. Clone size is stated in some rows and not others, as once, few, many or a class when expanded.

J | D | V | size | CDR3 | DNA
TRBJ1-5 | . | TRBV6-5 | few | CASSSHGAGRDQPQHF | TGTGCCAGCAGTTCCCACGGGGCAGGGAGGGATCAGCCCCAGCATTTT
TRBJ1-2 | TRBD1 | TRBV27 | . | CASSLFPINRGWGYTF | TGTGCCAGCAGTTTATTCCCGATAAACAGGGGTTGGGGCTACACCTTC
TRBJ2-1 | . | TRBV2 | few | CASGRGSSYNEQFF | TGTGCCAGCGGGCGTGGGAGCTCCTACAATGAGCAGTTCTTC
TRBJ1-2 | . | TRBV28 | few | CASSLGGYGYTF | TGTGCCAGCAGTTTGGGAGGGTATGGCTACACCTTC
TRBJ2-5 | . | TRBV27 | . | CASSLSSKATRLVTQYF | TGTGCCAGCAGTTTATCGAGCAAGGCCACAAGGCTAGTGACCCAGTACTTC
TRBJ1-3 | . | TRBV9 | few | CASSVEGARGNTIYF | TGTGCCAGCAGCGTAGAAGGGGCCCGGGGAAACACCATATATTTT
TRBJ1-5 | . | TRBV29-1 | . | CSVATVGGSNQPQHF | TGCAGCGTTGCCACCGTGGGGGGTAGCAATCAGCCCCAGCATTTT
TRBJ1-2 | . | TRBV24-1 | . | CATSGLQARSGYTF | TGTGCCACCAGTGGCTTACAGGCGAGGAGTGGCTACACCTTC
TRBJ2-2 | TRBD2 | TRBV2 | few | CASRLARGRNTGELFF | TGTGCCAGTCGACTTGCCCGCGGGAGGAACACCGGGGAGCTGTTTTTT
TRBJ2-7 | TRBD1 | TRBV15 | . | CATSRDRQGEQYF | TGTGCCACCAGCAGAGATAGACAGGGCGAGCAGTACTTC
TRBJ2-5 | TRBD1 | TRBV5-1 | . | CASSLGGTGEEETQYF | TGCGCCAGCAGCTTGGGTGGGACAGGGGAAGAAGAGACCCAGTACTTC
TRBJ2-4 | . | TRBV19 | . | CASSIVQEALAKNIQYF | TGTGCCAGTAGTATAGTGCAAGAGGCTCTAGCCAAAAACATTCAGTACTTC
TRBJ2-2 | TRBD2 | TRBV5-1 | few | CASSPPGLAGTGELFF | TGCGCCAGCAGCCCACCGGGACTAGCGGGAACCGGGGAGCTGTTTTTT
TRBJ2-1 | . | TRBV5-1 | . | CASSQQTGEYNEQFF | TGCGCCAGCAGCCAGCAGACAGGAGAATACAATGAGCAGTTCTTC
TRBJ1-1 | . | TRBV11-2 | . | CASSLEGPNTEAFF | TGTGCCAGCAGCTTAGAGGGGCCGAACACTGAAGCTTTCTTT
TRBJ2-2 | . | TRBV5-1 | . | CASRTGTPGELFF | TGCGCCAGCAGGACAGGGACTCCCGGGGAGCTGTTTTTT
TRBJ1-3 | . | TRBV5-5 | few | CASSLLSSPDDTIYF | TGTGCCAGCAGCTTGCTATCTAGCCCGGACGACACCATATATTTT
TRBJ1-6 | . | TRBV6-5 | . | CASRGANSPLHF | TGTGCCAGCAGAGGGGCCAATTCACCCCTCCACTTT
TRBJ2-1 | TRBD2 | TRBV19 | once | CASSKHSLTSGTYNEQFF | TGTGCCAGTAGTAAACATTCCCTGACTAGCGGAACCTACAATGAGCAGTTCTTC
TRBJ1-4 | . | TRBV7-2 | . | CASSFGKANEKLFF | TGTGCCAGCAGCTTCGGGAAAGCTAATGAAAAACTGTTTTTT
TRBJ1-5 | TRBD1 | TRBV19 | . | CASSLTGTSNQPQHF | TGTGCCAGTAGTTTGACAGGGACGAGCAATCAGCCCCAGCATTTT
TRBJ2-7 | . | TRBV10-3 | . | CAISSVYEQYF | TGTGCCATCAGTTCGGTCTACGAGCAGTACTTC
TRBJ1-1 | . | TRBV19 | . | CASTWTLNTEAFF | TGTGCCAGCACGTGGACATTGAACACTGAAGCTTTCTTT
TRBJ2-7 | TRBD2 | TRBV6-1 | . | CASSILAGVGEQYF | TGTGCCAGCAGTATCCTAGCGGGAGTGGGTGAGCAGTACTTC
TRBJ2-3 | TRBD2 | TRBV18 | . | CASSPGGLNTDTQYF | TGTGCCAGCTCACCGGGAGGGTTGAACACAGATACGCAGTATTTT
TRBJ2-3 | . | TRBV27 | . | CASSLVGLGATTDTQYF | TGTGCCAGCAGTTTAGTTGGACTGGGGGCCACCACAGATACGCAGTATTTT
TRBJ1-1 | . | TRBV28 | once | CASSLQATEAFF | TGTGCCAGCAGTTTACAGGCCACCGAAGCTTTCTTT
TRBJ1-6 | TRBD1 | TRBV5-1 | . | CASSVTGTGTSSPLHF | TGCGCCAGCAGCGTGACCGGGACAGGGACGAGTTCACCCCTCCACTTT
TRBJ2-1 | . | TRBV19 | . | CASTVDNEQFF | TGTGCCAGTACGGTCGACAATGAGCAGTTCTTC
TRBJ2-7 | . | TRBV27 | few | CASKLRELHSYEQYF | TGTGCCAGCAAATTACGGGAACTGCACTCCTACGAGCAGTACTTC
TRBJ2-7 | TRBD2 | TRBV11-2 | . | CASSLDRAGGLNEQYF | TGTGCCAGCAGCTTAGATAGGGCGGGAGGATTAAACGAGCAGTACTTC
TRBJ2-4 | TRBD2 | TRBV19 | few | CASSIRGGVAKNIQYF | TGTGCCAGTAGTATTCGTGGGGGGGTAGCCAAAAACATTCAGTACTTC
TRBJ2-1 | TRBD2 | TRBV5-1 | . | CASSSPSGSVYNEQFF | TGCGCCAGCAGCTCCCCTAGCGGGAGCGTATACAATGAGCAGTTCTTC
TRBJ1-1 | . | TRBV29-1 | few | CSVEDQGSAEAFF | TGCAGCGTTGAAGATCAGGGGTCCGCTGAAGCTTTCTTT
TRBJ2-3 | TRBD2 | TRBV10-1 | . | CASSESTGGRSTDTQYF | TGCGCCAGCAGTGAGTCGACGGGAGGGAGAAGCACAGATACGCAGTATTTT
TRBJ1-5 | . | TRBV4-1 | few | CASSQAWGGTNQPQHF | TGCGCCAGCAGCCAAGCCTGGGGAGGGACCAATCAGCCCCAGCATTTT
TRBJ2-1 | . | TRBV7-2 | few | CASSSFMGEYNEQFF | TGTGCCAGCAGCTCGTTTATGGGAGAGTACAATGAGCAGTTCTTC